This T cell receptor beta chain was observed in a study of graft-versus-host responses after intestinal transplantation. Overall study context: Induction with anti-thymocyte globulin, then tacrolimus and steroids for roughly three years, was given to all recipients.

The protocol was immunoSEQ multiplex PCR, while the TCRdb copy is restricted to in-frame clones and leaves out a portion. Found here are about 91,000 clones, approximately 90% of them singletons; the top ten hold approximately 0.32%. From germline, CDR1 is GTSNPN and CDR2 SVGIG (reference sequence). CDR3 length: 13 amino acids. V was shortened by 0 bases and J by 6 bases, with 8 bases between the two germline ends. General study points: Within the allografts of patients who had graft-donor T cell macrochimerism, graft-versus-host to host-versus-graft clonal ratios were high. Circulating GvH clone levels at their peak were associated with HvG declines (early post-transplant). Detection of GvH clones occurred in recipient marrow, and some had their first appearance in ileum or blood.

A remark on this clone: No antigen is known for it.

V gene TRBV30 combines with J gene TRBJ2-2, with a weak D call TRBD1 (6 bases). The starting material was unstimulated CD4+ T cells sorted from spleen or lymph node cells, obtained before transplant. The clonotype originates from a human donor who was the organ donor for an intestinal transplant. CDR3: CAWSVKGAGELFF. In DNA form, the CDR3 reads TGTGCCTGGAGTGTGAAGGGGGCCGGGGAGCTGTTTTTT. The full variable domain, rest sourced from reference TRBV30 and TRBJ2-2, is SQTIHQWPATLVQPVGSPLSLECTVEGTSNPNLYWYRQAAGRGLQLLFYSVGIGQISSEVPQNLSASRPQDRQFILSSKKLLLSDSGFYLCAWSVKGAGELFFGEGSRLTVL.